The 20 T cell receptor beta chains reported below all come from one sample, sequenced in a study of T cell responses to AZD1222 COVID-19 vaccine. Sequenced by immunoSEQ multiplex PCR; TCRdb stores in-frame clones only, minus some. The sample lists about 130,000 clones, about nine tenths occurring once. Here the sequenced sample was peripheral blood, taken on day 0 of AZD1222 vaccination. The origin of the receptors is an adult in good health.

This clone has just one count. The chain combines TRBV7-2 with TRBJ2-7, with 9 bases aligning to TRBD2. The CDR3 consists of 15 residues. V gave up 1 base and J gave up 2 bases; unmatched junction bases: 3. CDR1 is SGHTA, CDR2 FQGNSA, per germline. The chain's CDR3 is CASSLEPSGAYEQYF. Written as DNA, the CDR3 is TGTGCCAGCAGCTTAGAACCTAGCGGGGCCTACGAGCAGTACTTC.

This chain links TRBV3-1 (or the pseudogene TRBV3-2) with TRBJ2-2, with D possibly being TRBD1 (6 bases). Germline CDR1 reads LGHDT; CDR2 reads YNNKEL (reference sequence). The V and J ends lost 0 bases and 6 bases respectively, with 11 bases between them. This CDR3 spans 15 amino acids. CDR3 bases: TGTGCCAGCAGCCAAGATGGGGGCGCCTCCGGGGAGCTGTTTTTT. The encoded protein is CASSQDGGASGELFF.

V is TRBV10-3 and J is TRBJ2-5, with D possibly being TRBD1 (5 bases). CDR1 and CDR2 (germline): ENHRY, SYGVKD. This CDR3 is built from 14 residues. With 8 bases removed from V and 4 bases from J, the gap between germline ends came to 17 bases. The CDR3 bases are TGTGCCATCGGGTCGGGCCAGGGTAGAGAGACCCAGTACTTC. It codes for CAIGSGQGRETQYF.

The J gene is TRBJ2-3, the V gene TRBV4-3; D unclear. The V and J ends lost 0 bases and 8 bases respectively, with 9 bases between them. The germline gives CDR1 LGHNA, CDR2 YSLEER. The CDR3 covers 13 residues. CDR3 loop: CASSQDQKATQYF. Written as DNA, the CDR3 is TGCGCCAGCAGCCAAGATCAGAAAGCTACGCAGTATTTT.

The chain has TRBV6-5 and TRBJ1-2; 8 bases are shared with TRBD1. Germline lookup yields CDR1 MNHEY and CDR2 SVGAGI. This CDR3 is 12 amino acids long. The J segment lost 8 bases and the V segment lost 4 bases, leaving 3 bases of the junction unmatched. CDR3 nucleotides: TGTGCCAGCAGTTTGACAGGGGAGGGCTACACCTTC. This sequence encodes CASSLTGEGYTF.

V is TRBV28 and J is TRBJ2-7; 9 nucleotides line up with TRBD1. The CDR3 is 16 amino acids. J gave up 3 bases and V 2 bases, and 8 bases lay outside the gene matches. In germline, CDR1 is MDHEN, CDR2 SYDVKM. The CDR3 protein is CASSLNGQGRIYEQYF. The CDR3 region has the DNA TGTGCCAGCAGTTTAAACGGACAGGGGAGAATCTACGAGCAGTACTTC.

CDR3 nucleotide sequence: TGCGCCAGCAGCCAAGTTCACGGGTCGGGGGAAAAAGAGACCCAGTACTTC. Protein: CASSQVHGSGEKETQYF. The chain recombines TRBV4-3 with TRBJ2-5; D is perhaps TRBD2 (6 bases). The V gene lost 1 base and the J gene lost 3 bases, with 18 bases spanning the gap. This CDR3 is 17 amino acids long. Germline V lookup: CDR1 LGHNA, CDR2 YSLEER.

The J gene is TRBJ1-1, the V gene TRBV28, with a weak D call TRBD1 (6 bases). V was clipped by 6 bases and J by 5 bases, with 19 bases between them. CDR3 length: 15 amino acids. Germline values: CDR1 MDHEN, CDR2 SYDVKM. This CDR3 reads CASRIHTGRRTEAFF. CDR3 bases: TGTGCCAGCAGAATACACACAGGGCGTCGGACTGAAGCTTTCTTT.

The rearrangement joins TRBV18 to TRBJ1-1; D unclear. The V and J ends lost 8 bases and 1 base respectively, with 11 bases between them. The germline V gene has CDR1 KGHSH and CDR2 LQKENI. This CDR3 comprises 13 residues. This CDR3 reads CASKEAANTEAFF. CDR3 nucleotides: TGTGCCAGCAAAGAGGCGGCGAACACTGAAGCTTTCTTT.

The CDR3 sequence: CASTTGNYGYTF. The DNA for the CDR3 is TGTGCCAGCACCACAGGGAACTATGGCTACACCTTC. The chain uses TRBV2 and TRBJ1-2, with a possible D match to TRBD1 (6 bases). Trimming took 7 bases from V and 2 from J, leaving 8 bases between them. The length of the CDR3 is 12 residues. Germline loops: CDR1 SNHLY, CDR2 FYNNEI. Filled out from reference TRBV2 and TRBJ1-2, the complete variable domain reads EPEVTQTPSHQVTQMGQEVILRCVPISNHLYFYWYRQILGQKVEFLVSFYNNEISEKSEIFDDQFSVERPDGSNFTLKIRSTKLEDSAMYFCASTTGNYGYTFGSGTRLTVV.

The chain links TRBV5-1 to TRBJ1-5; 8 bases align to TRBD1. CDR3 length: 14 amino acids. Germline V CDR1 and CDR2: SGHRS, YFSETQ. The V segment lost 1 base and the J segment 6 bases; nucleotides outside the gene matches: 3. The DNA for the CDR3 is TGCGCCAGCAGCTTGTCAGGGGGCGGTCAGCCCCAGCATTTT. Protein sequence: CASSLSGGGQPQHF.

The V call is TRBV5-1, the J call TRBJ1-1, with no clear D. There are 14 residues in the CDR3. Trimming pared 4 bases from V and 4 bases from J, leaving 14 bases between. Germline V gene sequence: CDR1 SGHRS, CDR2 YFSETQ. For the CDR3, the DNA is TGCGCCAGCAGCCTCCGGATGGTCGGCACTGAAGCTTTCTTT. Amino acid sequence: CASSLRMVGTEAFF.

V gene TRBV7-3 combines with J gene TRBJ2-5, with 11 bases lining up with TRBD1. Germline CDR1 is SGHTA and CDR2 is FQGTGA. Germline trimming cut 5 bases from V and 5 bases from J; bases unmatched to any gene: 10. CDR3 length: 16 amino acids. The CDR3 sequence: CASSQYGTGGWETQYF. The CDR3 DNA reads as TGTGCCAGCAGCCAATACGGGACAGGGGGTTGGGAGACCCAGTACTTC.

The CDR3 loop is CASSVYWDGLFEAFF. The DNA for the CDR3 is TGTGCCAGCAGCGTCTATTGGGATGGCTTATTTGAAGCTTTCTTT. The chain links TRBV28 to TRBJ1-1, with D hard to call. V was shortened by 6 bases and J by 7 bases, with 21 bases between the two germline ends. CDR3 length: 15 residues. Germline V gene data show CDR1 as MDHEN and CDR2 as SYDVKM.

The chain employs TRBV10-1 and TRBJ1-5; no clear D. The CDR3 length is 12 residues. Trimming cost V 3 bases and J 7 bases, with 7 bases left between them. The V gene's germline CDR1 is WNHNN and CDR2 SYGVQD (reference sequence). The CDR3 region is CASSDPGQPQHF. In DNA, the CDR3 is TGCGCCAGCAGTGACCCAGGCCAGCCCCAGCATTTT.

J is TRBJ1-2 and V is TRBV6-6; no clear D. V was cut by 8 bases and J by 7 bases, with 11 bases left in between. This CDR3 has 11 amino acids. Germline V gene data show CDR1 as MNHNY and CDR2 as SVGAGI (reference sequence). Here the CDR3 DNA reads TGTGCCAGCTCCACGGGAAGTGGCTACACCTTC. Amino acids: CASSTGSGYTF.

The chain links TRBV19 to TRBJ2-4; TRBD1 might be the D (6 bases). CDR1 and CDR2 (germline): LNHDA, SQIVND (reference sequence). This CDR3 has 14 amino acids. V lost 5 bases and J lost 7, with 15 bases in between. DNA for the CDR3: TGTGCCAGTAGTGCATGGGACAAAGGGAACATTCAGTACTTC. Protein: CASSAWDKGNIQYF. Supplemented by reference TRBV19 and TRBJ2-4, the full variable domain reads DGGITQSPKYLFRKEGQNVTLSCEQNLNHDAMYWYRQDPGQGLRLIYYSQIVNDFQKGDIAEGYSVSREKKESFPLTVTSAQKNPTAFYLCASSAWDKGNIQYFGAGTRLSVL.

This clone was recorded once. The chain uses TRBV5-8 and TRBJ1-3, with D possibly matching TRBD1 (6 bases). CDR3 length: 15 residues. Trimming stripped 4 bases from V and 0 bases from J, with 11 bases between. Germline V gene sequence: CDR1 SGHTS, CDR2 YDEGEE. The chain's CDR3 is CASSRNRDSGNTIYF. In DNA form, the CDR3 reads TGTGCCAGCAGCCGAAACAGGGACTCTGGAAACACCATATATTTT.

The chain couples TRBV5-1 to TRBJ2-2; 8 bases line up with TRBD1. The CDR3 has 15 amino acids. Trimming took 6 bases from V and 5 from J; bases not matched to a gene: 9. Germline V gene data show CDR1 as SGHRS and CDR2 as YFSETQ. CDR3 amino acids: CASMSGQGKTGELFF. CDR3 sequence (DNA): TGCGCCAGCATGTCAGGACAGGGAAAAACCGGGGAGCTGTTTTTT.

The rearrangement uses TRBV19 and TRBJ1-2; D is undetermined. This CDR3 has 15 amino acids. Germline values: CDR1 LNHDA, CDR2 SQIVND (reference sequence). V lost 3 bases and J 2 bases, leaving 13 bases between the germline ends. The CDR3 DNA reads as TGTGCCAGTAGTATTCCCTGGAGTGGGAACTATGGCTACACCTTC. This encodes CASSIPWSGNYGYTF.